The present TCR beta chain was sequenced within a study of blood T cell repertoires in COVID-19. Clones were read by immunoSEQ multiplex PCR, and TCRdb kept only the in-frame ones, dropping some. The sample lists roughly 64,000 clones, about 70% occurring once. With V trimmed by 5 bases and J by 1 base, 6 bases remained unmatched. This CDR3 comprises 15 residues. CDR1 and CDR2 (germline): MNHEY, SVGAGI. Sequenced material: peripheral blood. The clonotype originates from a human donor in a cohort sampled during active COVID-19. This chain uses TRBV6-5 with TRBJ2-7, with TRBD2 matching 9 bases. The CDR3 DNA follows: TGTGCCAGCAGTAAAAGACTAGCGGCTTCCTACGAGCAGTACTTC. It yields the protein CASSKRLAASYEQYF.